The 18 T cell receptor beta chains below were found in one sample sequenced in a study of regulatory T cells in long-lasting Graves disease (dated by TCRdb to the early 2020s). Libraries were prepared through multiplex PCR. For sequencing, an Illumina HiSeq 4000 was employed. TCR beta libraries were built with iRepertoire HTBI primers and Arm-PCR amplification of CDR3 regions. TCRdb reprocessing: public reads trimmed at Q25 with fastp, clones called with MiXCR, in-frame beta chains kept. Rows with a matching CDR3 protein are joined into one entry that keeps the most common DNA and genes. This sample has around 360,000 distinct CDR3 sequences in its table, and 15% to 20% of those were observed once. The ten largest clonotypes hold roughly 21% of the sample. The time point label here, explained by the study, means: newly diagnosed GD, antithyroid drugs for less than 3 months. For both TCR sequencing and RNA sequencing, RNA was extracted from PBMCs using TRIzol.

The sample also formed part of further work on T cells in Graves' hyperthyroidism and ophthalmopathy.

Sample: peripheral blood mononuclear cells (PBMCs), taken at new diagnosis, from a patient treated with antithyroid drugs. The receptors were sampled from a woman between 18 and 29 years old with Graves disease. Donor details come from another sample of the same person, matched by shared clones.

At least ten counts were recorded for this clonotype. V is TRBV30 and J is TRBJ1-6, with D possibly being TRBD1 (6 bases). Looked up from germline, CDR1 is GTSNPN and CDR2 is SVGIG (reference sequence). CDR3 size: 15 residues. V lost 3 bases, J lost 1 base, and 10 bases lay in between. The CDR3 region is CAWRRGGSYNSPLHF. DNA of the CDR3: TGTGCCTGGAGAAGGGGGGGGTCCTATAATTCACCCCTCCACTTT.

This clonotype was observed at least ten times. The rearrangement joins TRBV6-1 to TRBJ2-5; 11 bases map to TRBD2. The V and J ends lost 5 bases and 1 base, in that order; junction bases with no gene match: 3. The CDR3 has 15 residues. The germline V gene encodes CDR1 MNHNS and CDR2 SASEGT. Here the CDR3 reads CASSPLAGAQETQYF. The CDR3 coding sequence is TGTGCCAGCAGTCCACTAGCGGGGGCCCAAGAGACCCAGTACTTC.

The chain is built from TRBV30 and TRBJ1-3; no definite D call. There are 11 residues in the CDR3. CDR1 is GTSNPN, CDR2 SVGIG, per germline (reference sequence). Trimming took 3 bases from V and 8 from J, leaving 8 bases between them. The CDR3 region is CAWRVRDTIYF. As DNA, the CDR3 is TGTGCCTGGAGGGTTCGGGACACCATATATTTT.

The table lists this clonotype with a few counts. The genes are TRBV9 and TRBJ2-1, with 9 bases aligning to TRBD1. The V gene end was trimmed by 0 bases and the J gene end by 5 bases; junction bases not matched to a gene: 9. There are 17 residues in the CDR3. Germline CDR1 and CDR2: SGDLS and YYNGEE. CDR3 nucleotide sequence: TGTGCCAGCAGCGTAGCCCCTCCCGGGACAGGGAACAATGAGCAGTTCTTC. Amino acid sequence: CASSVAPPGTGNNEQFF. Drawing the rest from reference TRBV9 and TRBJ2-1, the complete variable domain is DSGVTQTPKHLITATGQRVTLRCSPRSGDLSVYWYQQSLDQGLQFLIQYYNGEERAKGNILERFSAQQFPDLHSELNLSSLELGDSALYFCASSVAPPGTGNNEQFFGPGTRLTVL.

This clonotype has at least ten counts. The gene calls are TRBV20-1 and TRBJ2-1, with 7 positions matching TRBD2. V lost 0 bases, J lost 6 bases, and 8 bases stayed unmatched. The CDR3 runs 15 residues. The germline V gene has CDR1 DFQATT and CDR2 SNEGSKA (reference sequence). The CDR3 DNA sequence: TGCAGTGCTAGAGATATGGCGGGAGCGGGCAATGAGCAGTTCTTC. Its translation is CSARDMAGAGNEQFF.

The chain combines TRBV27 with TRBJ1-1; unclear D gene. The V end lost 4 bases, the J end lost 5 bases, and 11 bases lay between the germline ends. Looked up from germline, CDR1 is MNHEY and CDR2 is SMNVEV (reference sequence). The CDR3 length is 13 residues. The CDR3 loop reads CASSSEIRTEAFF. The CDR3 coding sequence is TGTGCCAGCAGTTCTGAGATCCGTACTGAAGCTTTCTTT.

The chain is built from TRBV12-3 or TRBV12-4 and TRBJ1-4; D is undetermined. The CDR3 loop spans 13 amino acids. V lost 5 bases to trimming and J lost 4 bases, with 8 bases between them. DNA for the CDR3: TGTGCCAGCAGTGTCAGTGTTAATGAAAAACTGTTTTTT. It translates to CASSVSVNEKLFF.

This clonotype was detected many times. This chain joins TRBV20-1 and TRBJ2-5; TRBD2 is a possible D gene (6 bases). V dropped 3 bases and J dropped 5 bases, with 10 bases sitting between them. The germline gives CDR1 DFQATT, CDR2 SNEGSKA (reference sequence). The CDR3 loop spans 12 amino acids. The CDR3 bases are TGCAGTGCTAGTTCTAGCGCGGAGACCCAGTACTTC. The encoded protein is CSASSSAETQYF.

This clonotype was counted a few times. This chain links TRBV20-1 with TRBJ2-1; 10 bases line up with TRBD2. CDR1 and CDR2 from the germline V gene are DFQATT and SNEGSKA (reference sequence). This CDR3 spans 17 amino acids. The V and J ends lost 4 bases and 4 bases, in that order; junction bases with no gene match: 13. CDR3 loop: CSAMGLALRARYNEQFF. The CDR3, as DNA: TGCAGTGCTATGGGACTAGCGCTACGCGCTCGGTACAATGAGCAGTTCTTC.

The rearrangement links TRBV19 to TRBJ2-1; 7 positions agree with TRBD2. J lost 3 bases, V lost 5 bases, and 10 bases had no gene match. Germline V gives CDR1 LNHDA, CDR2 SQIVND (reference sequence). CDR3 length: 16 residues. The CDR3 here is CASSVEIAGGYNEQFF. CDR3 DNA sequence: TGTGCCAGTAGTGTGGAAATAGCGGGTGGCTACAATGAGCAGTTCTTC.

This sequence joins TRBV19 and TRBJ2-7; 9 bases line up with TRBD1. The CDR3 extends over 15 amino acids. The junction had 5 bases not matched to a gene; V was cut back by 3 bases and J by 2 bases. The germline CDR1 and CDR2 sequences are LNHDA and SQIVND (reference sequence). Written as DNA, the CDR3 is TGTGCCAGTAGTATCTACCGGGACAGGGCCTACGAGCAGTACTTC. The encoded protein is CASSIYRDRAYEQYF.

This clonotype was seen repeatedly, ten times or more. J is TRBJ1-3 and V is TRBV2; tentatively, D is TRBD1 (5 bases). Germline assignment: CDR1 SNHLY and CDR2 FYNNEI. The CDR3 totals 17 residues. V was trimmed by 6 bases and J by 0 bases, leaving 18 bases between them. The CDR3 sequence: CASRAVFGQGSGNTIYF. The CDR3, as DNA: TGTGCCAGCAGGGCCGTGTTCGGGCAGGGCTCTGGAAACACCATATATTTT.

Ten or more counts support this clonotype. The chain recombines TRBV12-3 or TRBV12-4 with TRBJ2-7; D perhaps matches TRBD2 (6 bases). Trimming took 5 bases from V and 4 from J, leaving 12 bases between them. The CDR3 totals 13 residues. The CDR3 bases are TGTGCCAGCAGTGTCATGGAGGGATACGAGCAGTACTTC. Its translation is CASSVMEGYEQYF.

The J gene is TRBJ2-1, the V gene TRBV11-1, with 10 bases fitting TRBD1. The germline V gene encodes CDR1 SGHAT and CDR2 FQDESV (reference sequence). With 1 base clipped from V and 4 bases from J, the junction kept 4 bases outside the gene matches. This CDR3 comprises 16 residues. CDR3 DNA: TGTGCCAGCAGCTTAGGGGGACAGGGGCGATACAATGAGCAGTTCTTC. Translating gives CASSLGGQGRYNEQFF.

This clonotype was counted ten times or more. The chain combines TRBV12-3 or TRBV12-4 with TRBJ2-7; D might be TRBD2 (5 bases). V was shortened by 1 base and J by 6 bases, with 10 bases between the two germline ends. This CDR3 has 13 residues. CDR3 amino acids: CASSLVGGVEQYF. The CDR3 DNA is TGTGCCAGCAGTTTAGTAGGAGGTGTCGAGCAGTACTTC.

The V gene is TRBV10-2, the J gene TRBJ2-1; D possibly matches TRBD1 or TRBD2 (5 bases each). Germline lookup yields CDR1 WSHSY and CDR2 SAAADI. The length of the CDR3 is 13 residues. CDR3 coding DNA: TGCGTTACCGCCAGGGACCTAAACAATGAGCAGTTCTTC. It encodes CVTARDLNNEQFF.

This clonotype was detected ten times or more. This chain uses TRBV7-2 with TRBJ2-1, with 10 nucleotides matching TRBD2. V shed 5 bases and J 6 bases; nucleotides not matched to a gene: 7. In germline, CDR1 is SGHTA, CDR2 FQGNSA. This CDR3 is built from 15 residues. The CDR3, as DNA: TGTGCCAGCAGCAAGAGCGGGGGGGCCTCCAATGAGCAGTTCTTC. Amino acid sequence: CASSKSGGASNEQFF.

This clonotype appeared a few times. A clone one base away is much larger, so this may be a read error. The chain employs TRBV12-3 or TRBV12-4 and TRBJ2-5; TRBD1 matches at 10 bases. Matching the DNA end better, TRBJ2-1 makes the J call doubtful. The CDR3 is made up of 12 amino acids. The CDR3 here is CATSRDRGEQFF. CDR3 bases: TGTGCCACCAGCCGGGACAGGGGCGAGCAGTTCTTC.